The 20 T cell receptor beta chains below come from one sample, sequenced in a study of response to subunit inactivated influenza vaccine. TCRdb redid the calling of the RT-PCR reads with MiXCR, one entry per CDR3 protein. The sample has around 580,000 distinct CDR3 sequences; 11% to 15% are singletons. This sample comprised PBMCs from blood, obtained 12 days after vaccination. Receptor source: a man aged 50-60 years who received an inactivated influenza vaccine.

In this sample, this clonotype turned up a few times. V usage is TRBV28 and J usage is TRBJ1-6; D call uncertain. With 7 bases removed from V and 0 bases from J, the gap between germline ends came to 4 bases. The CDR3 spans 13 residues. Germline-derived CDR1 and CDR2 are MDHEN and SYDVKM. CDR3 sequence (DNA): TGTGCCAGCACAAGCTCCTATAATTCACCCCTCCACTTT. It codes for CASTSSYNSPLHF.

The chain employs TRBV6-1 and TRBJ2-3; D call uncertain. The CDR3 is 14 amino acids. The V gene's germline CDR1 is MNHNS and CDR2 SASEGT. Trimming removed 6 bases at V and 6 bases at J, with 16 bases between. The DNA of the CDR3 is TGTGCCAGCAGCCTATACCCTGGACGCGATACGCAGTATTTT. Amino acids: CASSLYPGRDTQYF.

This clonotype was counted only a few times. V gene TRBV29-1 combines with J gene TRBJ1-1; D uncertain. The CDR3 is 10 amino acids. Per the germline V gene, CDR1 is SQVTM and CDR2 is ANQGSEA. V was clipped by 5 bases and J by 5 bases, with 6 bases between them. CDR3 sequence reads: CSVMDTEAFF. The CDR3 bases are TGCAGCGTTATGGATACTGAAGCTTTCTTT.

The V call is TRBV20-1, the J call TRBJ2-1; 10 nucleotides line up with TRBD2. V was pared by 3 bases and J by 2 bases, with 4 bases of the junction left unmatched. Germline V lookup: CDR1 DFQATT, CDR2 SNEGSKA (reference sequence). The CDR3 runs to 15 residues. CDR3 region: CSASRTSGPYNEQFF. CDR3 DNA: TGCAGTGCTAGCCGGACTAGCGGCCCCTACAATGAGCAGTTCTTC.

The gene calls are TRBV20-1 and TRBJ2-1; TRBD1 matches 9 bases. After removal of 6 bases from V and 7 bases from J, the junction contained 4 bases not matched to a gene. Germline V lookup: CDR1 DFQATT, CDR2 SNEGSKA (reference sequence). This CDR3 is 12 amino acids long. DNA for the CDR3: TGCAGTGCGCACAGGGGGCGGAATGAGCAGTTCTTC. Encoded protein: CSAHRGRNEQFF.

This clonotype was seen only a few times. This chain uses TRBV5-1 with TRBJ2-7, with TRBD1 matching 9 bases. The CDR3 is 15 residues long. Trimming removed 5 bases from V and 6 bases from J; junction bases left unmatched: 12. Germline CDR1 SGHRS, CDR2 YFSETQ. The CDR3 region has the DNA TGCGCCAGCAGTCCACCGGGACAGGGTTGGTCCGAGCAGTACTTC. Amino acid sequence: CASSPPGQGWSEQYF.

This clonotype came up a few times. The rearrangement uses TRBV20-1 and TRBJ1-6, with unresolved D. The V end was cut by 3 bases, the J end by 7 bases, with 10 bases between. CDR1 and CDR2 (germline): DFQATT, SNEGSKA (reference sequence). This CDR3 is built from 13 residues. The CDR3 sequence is CSASQERNSPLHF. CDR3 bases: TGCAGTGCTAGCCAGGAGAGGAATTCACCCCTCCACTTT.

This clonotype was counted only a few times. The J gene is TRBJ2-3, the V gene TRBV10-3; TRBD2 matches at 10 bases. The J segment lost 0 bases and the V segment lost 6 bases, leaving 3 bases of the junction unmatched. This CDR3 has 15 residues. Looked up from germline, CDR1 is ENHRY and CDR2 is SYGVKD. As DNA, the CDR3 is TGTGCCATCAGAAGGACTAGCGGTAGCACAGATACGCAGTATTTT. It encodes CAIRRTSGSTDTQYF.

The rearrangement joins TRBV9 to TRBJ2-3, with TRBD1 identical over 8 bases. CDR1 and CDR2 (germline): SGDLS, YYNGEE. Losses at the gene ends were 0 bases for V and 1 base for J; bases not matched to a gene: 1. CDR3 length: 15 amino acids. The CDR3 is CASSVAGQGTDTQYF. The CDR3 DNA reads TGTGCCAGCAGCGTAGCGGGACAGGGCACAGATACGCAGTATTTT.

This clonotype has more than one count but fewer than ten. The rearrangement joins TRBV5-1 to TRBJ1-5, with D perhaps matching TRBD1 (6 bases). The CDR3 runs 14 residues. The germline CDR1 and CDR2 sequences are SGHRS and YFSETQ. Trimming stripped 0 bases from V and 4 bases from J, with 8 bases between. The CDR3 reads CASSLAQGNQPQHF. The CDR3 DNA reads TGCGCCAGCAGCTTGGCACAGGGAAATCAGCCCCAGCATTTT.

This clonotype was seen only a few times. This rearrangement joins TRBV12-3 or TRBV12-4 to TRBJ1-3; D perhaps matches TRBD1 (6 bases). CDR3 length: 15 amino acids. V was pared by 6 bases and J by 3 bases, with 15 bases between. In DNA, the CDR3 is TGTGCCAGCAGGTCCTTCGGGACATATGGAAACACCATATATTTT. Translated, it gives CASRSFGTYGNTIYF.

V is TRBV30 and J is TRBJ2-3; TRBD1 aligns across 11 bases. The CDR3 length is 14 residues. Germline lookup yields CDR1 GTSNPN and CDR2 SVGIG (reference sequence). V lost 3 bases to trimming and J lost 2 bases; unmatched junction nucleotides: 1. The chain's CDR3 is CAWRGQGVTDTQYF. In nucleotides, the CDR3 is TGTGCCTGGAGGGGACAGGGGGTCACAGATACGCAGTATTTT.

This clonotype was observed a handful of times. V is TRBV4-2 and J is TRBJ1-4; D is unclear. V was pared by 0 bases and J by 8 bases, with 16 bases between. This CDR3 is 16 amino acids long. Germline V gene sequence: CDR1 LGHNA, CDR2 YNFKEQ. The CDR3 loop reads CASSQDLRAEGEKLFF. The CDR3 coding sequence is TGTGCCAGCAGCCAAGATCTGCGGGCTGAGGGAGAAAAACTGTTTTTT.

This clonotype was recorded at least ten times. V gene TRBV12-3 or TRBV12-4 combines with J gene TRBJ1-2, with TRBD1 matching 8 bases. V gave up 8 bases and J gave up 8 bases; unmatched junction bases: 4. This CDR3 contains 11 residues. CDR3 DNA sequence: TGTGCCAGCGGACAGGGTCAGGGCTACACCTTC. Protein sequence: CASGQGQGYTF.

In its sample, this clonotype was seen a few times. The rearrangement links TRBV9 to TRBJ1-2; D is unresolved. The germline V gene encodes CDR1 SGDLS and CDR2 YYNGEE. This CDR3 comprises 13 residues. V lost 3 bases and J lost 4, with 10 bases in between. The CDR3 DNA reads TGTGCCAGCAGCGAAGCAACCGCCTATGGCTACACCTTC. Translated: CASSEATAYGYTF.

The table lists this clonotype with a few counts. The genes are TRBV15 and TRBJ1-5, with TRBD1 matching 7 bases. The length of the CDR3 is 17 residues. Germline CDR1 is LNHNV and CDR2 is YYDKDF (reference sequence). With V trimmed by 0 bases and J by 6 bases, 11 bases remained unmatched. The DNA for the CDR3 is TGTGCCACCAGCAGAGATCGGTTACAGGGGAATTCTCAGCCCCAGCATTTT. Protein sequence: CATSRDRLQGNSQPQHF. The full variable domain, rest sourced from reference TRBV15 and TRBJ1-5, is DAMVIQNPRYQVTQFGKPVTLSCSQTLNHNVMYWYQQKSSQAPKLLFHYYDKDFNNEADTPDNFQSRRPNTSFCFLDIRSPGLGDTAMYLCATSRDRLQGNSQPQHFGDGTRLSIL.

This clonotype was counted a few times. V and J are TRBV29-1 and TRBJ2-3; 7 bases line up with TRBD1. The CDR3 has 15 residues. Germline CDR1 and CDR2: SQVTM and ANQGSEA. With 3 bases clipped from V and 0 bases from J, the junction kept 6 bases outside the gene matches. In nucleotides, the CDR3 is TGCAGCGTTGAGGGGGACAGCGCTAGCACAGATACGCAGTATTTT. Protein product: CSVEGDSASTDTQYF.

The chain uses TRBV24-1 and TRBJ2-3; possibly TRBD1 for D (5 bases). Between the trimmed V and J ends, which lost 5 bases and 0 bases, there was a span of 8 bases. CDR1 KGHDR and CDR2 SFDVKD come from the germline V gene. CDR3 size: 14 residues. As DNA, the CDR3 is TGTGCCACCAGTGGGGGCGTTAGCACAGATACGCAGTATTTT. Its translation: CATSGGVSTDTQYF.

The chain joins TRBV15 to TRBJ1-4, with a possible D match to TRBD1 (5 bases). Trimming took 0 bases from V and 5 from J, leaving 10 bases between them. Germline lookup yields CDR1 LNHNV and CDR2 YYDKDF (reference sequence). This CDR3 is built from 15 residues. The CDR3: CATSRDKGMNEKLFF. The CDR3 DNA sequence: TGTGCCACCAGCAGAGATAAGGGGATGAATGAAAAACTGTTTTTT.

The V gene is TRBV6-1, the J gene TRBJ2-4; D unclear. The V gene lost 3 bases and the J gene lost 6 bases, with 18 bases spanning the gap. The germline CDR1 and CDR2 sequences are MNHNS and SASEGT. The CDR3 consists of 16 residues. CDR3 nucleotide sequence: TGTGCCAGCAGTGATGGACGGGCTTTTAGTAGAAACATTCAGTACTTC. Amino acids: CASSDGRAFSRNIQYF.